In its sample, the clone carrying this T cell receptor (beta chain) was seen a few times. This sample was taken from a study of blood T cell repertoires in COVID-19. Across the whole study: There were acute and convalescent COVID-19 samples, and they came from the United States, Italy and Spain. In each case, the material was cDNA or gDNA derived from T cells, B-cell-depleted T cells, or PBMCs.

CDR1 LNHDA and CDR2 SQIVND come from the germline V gene (reference sequence). V trimming: 7 bases; J trimming: 7 bases; junction bases outside the gene matches: 15. There are 15 residues in the CDR3. The protocol was immunoSEQ multiplex PCR, while the TCRdb copy is restricted to in-frame clones and leaves out a portion. Of about 180,000 clones in the sample, 87% are singletons; the top ten hold 2% to 3%. The rearrangement links TRBV19 to TRBJ1-2, with TRBD1 matching 7 bases. The specimen sequenced was peripheral blood. This sequence was found in a man aged 40-55 years with active or convalescent COVID-19. CDR3 in amino acids: CASNREGGILGGYTF. The CDR3 DNA sequence: TGTGCCAGTAACCGGGAAGGGGGCATTTTGGGTGGCTACACCTTC.